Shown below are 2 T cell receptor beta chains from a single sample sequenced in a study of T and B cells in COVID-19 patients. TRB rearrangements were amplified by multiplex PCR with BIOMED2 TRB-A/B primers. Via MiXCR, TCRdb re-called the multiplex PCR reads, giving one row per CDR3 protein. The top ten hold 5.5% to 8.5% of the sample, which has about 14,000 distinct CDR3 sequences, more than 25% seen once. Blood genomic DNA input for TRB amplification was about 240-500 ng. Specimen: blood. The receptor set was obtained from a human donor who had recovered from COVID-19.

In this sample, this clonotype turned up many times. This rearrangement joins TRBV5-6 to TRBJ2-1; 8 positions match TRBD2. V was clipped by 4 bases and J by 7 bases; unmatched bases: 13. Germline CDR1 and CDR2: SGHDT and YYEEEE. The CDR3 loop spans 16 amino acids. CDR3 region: CASSRGGGGSVNEQFF. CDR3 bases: TGTGCCAGCAGCCGGGGGGGCGGCGGGAGCGTTAATGAGCAGTTCTTC.

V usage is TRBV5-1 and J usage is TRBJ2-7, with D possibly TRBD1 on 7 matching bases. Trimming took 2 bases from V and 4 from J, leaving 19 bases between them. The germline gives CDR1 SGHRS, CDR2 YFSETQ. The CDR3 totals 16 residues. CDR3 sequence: CASSLGGDSHPYEQYF. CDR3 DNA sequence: TGCGCCAGCAGCTTAGGCGGGGACAGTCATCCGTACGAGCAGTACTTC.